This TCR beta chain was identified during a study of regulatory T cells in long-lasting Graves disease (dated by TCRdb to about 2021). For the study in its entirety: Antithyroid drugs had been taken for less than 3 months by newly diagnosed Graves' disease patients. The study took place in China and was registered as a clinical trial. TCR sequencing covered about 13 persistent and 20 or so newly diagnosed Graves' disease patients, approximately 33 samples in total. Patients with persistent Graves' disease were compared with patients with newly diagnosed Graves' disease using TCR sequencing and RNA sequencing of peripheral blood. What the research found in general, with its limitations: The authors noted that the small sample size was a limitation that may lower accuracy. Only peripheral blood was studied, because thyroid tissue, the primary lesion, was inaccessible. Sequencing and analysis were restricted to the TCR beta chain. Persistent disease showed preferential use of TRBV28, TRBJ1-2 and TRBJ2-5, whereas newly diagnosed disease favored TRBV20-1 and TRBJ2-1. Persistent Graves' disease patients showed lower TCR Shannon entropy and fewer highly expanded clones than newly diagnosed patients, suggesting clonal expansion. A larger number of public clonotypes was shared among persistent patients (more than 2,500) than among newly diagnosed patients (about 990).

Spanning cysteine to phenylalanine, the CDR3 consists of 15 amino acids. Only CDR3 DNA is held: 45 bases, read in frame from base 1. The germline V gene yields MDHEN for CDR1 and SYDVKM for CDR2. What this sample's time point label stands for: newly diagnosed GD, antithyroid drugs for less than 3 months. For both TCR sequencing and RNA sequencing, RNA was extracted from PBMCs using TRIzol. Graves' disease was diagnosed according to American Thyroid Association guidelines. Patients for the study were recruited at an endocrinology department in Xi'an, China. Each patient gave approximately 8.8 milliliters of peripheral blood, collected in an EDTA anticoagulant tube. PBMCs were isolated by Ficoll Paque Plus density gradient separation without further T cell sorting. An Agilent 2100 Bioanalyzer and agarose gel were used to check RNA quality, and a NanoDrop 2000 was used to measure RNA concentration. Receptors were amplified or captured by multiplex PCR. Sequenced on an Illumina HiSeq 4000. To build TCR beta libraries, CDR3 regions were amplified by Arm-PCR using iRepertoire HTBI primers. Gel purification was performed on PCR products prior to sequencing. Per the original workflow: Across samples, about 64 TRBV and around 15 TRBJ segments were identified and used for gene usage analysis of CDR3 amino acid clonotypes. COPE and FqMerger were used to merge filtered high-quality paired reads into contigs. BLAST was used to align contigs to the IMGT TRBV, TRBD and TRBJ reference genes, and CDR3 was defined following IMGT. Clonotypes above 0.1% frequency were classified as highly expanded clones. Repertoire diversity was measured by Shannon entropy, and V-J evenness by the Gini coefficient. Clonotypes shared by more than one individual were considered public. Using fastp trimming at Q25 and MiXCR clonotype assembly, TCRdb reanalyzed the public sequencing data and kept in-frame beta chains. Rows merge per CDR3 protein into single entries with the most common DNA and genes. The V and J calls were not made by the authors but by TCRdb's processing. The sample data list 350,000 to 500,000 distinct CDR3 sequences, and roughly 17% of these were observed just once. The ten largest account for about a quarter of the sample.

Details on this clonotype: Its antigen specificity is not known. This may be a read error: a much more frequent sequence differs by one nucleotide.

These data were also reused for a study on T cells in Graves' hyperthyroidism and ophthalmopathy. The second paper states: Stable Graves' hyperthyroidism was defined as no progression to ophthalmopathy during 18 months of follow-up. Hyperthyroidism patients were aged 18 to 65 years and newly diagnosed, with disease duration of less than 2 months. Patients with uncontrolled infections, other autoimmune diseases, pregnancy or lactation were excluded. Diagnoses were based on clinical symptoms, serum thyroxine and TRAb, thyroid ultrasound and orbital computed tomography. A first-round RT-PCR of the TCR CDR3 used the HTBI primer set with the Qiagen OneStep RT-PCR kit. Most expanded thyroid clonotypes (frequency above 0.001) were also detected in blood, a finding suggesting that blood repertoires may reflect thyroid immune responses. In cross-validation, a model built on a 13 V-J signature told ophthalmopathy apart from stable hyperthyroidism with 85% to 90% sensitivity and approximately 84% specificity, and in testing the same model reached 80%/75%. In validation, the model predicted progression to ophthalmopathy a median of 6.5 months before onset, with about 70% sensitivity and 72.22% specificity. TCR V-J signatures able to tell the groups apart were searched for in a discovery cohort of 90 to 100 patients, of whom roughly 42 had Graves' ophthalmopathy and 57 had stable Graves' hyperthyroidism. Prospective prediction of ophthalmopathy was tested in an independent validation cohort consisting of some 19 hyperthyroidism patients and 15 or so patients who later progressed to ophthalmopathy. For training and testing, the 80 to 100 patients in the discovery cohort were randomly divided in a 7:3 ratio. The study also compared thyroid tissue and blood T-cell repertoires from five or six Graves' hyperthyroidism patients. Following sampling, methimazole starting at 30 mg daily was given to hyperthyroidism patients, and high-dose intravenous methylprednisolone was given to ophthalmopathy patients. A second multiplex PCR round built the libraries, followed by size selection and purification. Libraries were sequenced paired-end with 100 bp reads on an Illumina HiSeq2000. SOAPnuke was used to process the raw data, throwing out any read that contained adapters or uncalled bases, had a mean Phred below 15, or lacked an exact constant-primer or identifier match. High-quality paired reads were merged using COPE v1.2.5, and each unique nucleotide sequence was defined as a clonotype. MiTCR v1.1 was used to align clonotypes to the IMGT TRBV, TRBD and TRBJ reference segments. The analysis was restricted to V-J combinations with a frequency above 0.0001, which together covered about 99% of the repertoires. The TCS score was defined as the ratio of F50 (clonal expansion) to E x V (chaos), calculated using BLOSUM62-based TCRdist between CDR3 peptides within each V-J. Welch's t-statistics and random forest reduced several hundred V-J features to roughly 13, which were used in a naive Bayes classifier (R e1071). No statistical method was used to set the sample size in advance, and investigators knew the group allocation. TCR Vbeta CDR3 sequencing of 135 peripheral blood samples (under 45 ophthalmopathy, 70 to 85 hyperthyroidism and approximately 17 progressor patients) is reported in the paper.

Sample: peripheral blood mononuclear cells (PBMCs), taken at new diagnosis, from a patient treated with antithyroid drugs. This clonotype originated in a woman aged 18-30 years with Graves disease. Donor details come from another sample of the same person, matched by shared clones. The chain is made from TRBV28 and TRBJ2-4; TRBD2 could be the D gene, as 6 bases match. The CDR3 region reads CPSSLGGTAKNIQYF. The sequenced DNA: TGTCCCAGCAGTTTAGGAGGGACTGCCAAAAACATTCAGTACTTC.